This note documents a single T cell receptor beta chain sequence. Using RNA transcripts as the source, TCR beta CDR3 regions were amplified. First-round RT-PCR targeting the TCR CDR3 was performed with the HTBI primer set. TCRdb reanalysed the multiplex PCR reads using MiXCR and keeps one entry per CDR3 protein. The data contain a few hundred thousand distinct CDR3 sequences, approximately 13% of them singletons. This CDR3 has 13 residues. Germline V gene data show CDR1 as SEHNR and CDR2 as FQNEAQ (reference sequence). J lost 9 bases, V lost 2 bases, and 4 bases had no gene match. This record comes from a study of T cells in Graves' hyperthyroidism and ophthalmopathy. Hyperthyroidism, newly diagnosed and lasting under 2 months, affected patients aged 18 to 65. Patients showing uncontrolled infection, other autoimmune disease, pregnancy or lactation were ineligible.

The clonotype comes from a woman between 18 and 29 years old with Graves' hyperthyroidism. Sequenced input: blood. The chain couples TRBV7-9 to TRBJ2-1, with 7 bases fitting TRBD1. The CDR3 loop is CASSLQGDGEQFF. The CDR3 bases are TGTGCCAGCAGCTTACAGGGGGACGGTGAGCAGTTCTTC.